Detailed here is one T cell receptor (beta chain). Which antigen it targets is not known. No base-level quality is on record; no much larger clone is a single base apart. To demonstrate the VDJtools post-analysis software, TCR beta repertoires were profiled from the peripheral blood of more than ten young patients with multiple sclerosis. The patients with multiple sclerosis were children and adolescents between roughly 6 and 17 years of age. This specimen comes from a study of post-analysis software for immune sequencing data (dated by TCRdb to about 2015). For the study in its entirety: Relapsing-remitting, secondary progressive and progressive-relapsing multiple sclerosis were recorded as disease courses, and subtype annotation was lacking for some patients. The multiple sclerosis patient repertoires were compared with 10 or so previously published healthy control repertoires from donors aged roughly 6 to 27 years. A subset of samples was prepared in parallel using single-end sample barcoding, then pooled and co-amplified after Illumina adapter ligation. What the study reported, not specific to this receptor: Direct clustering with F measure revealed strong co-clustering of samples prepared in the same batch, which led to a batch-effect correction. Normalized Chao1 diversity was significantly lower in multiple sclerosis patients than controls, suggesting substantial peripheral T-cell clonal expansion. The multiple sclerosis patient group was slightly younger than the control group. Significantly higher frequencies in patients than in controls were found for roughly 5 TRBV segments, including TRBV5-6, TRBV5-1 and TRBV20-1.

The germline V gene supplies CDR1 LGHNA and CDR2 YSLEER. The CDR3 holds 18 amino acids from the cysteine to the phenylalanine. Of all the DNA, just the CDR3 is kept, 54 bases in frame from base 1. V sheds 0 bases and J sheds 5 bases, leaving 19 bases between their ends. The library was prepared using PCR. The listed sequencing device is Illumina HiSeq 2500. To reduce PCR and sequencing biases, unique molecular identifiers were built into the TCR beta cDNA libraries. Every 1 to 10 million input T cells yielded 500,000 or so cDNA molecules, meaning each molecule approximated one T cell. The same protocol used for the earlier healthy control dataset was applied to prepare and sequence the patient libraries. Within a given batch, samples were prepared together, multiplexed and sequenced on the same HiSeq lane. The original pipeline was this. Raw barcoded reads were processed with MIGEC, and single-read molecular identifier groups were discarded before consensus assembly and CDR3 extraction. Clonotype tables were post-analysed with VDJtools, and diversity was normalized by down-sampling all datasets to the smallest sample size. In repertoire overlap clustering, CDR3 amino acid sequences, but not nucleotide sequences, were matched to correct batch-related cross-sample contamination. TCRdb trimmed the raw reads at Q25, called clones with MiXCR and kept productive beta chains. Rows with one shared CDR3 protein collapse into an entry with the most common genes and DNA. TCRdb's processing, not the authors' own work, is the source of the V and J calls. The sample yields 400,000 to 500,000 distinct CDR3 sequences; about 40% were counted once. About 7.6% of the sample rests with the top ten.

The origin of this receptor is a girl aged 2 to 10 with multiple sclerosis. The rearrangement combines TRBV4-3 with TRBJ1-4; the D gene is perhaps TRBD1, from 5 matching bases. The sequencing sample was made of blood. The nucleotide sequence is TGCGCCAGCAGCCAAGATAACGCTCGGGGACTGGTAAATGAAAAACTGTTTTTT. Its product reads: CASSQDNARGLVNEKLFF.